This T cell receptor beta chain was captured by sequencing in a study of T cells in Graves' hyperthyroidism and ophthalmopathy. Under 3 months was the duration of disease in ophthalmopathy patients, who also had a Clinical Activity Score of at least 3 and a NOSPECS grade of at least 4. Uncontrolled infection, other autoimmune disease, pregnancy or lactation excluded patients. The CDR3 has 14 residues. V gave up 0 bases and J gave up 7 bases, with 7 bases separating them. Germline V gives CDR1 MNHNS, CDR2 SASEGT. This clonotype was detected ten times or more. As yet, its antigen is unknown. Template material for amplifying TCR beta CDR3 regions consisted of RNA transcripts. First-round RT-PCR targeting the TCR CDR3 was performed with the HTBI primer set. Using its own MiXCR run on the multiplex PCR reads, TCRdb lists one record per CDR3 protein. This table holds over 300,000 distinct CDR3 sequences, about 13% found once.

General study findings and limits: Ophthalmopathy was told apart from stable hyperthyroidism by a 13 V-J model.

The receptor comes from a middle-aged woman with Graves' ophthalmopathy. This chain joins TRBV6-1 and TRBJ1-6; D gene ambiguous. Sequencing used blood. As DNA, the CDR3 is TGTGCCAGCAGTGAAGCAGGCAGGAATTCACCCCTCCACTTT. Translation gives CASSEAGRNSPLHF.